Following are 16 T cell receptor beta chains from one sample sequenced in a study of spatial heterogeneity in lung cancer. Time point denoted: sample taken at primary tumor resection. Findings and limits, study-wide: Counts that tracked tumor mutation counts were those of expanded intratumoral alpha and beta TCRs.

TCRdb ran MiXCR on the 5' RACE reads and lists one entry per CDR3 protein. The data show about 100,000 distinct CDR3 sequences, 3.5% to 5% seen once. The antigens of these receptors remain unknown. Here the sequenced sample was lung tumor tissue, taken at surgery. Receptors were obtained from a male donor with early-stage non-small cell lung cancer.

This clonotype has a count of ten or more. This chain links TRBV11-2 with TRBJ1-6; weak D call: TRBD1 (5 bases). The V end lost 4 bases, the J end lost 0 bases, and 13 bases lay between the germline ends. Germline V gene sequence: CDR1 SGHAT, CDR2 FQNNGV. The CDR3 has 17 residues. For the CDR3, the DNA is TGTGCCAGCAGCTCGCTTCGTAGGGGCTCCTATAATTCACCCCTCCACTTT. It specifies CASSSLRRGSYNSPLHF.

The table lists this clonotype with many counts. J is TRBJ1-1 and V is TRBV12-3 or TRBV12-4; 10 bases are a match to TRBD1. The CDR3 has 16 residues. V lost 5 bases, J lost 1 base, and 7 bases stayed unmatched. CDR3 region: CASSTGTGVGNTEAFF. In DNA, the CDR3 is TGTGCCAGCAGTACAGGGACAGGGGTAGGGAACACTGAAGCTTTCTTT.

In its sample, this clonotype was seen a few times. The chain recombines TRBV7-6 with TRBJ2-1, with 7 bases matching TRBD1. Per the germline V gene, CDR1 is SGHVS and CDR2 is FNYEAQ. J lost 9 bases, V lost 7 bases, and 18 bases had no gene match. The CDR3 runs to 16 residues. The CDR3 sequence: CASTPSGQTGKFEQFF. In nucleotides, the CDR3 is TGTGCCAGCACCCCCTCCGGGCAGACAGGGAAGTTTGAGCAGTTCTTC.

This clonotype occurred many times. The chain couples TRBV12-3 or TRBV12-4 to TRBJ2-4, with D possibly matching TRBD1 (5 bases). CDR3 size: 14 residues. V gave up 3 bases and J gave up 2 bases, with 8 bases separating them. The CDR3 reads CASSLPGTKNIQYF. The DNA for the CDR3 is TGTGCCAGCAGTTTGCCAGGGACCAAAAACATTCAGTACTTC.

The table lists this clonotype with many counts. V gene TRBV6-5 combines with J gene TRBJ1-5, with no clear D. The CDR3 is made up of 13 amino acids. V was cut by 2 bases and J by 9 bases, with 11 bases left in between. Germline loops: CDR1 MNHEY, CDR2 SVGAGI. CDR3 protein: CASSYGPFRPQHF. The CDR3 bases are TGTGCCAGCAGTTACGGCCCATTCAGGCCCCAGCATTTT.

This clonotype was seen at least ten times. Here the CDR3 reads CASSQDLSLAGSEQYF. The CDR3, as DNA: TGCGCCAGCAGCCAAGATCTGTCCCTTGCAGGTTCCGAGCAGTACTTC. The V and J genes are TRBV4-1 and TRBJ2-7, with unresolved D. The CDR3 runs to 16 residues. From germline, CDR1 is MGHRA and CDR2 YSYEKL. V dropped 0 bases and J dropped 6 bases, with 18 bases sitting between them.

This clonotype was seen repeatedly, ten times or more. The CDR3 sequence: CSVGISGPGGCEQYF. CDR3 DNA: TGCAGCGTTGGAATTAGCGGGCCTGGTGGGTGCGAGCAGTACTTC. The chain has TRBV29-1 and TRBJ2-7; TRBD2 matches 7 bases. This CDR3 contains 15 residues. J lost 6 bases, V lost 4 bases, and 15 bases had no gene match. Germline V CDR1 and CDR2: SQVTM, ANQGSEA.

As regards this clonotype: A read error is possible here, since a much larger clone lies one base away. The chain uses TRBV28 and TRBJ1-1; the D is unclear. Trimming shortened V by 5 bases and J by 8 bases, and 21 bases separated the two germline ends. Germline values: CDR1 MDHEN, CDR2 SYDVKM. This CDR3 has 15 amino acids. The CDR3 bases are TGTGCCAGCAGTCCCAACCCGGCGGTGAGAAGGGAAGCTTTCTTT. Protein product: CASSPNPAVRREAFF.

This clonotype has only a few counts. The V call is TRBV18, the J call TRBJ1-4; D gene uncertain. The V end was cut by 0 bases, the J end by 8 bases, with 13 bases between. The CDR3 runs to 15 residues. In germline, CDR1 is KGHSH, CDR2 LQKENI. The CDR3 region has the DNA TGTGCCAGCTCACCACCGGAGACTCTAGGGGAAAAACTGTTTTTT. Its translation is CASSPPETLGEKLFF.

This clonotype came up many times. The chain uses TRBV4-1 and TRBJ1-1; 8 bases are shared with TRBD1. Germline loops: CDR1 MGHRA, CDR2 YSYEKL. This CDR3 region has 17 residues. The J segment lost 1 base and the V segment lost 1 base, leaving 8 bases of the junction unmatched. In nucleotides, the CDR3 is TGCGCCAGCAGCCAAGTGGCCCGGGACAGGAAGAACACTGAAGCTTTCTTT. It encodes CASSQVARDRKNTEAFF.

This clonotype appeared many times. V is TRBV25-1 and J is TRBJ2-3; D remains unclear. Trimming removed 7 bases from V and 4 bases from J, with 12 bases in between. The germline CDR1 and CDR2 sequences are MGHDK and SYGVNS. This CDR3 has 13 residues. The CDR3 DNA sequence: TGTGCCAGCACCCCAATCTGGGCAGATACGCAGTATTTT. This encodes CASTPIWADTQYF.

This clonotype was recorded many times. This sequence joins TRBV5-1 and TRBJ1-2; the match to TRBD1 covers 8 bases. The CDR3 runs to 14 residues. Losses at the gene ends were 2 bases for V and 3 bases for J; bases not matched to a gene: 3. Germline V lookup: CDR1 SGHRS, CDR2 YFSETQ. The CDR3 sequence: CASSLQGEHYGYTF. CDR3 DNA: TGCGCCAGCAGCTTACAGGGGGAGCACTATGGCTACACCTTC.

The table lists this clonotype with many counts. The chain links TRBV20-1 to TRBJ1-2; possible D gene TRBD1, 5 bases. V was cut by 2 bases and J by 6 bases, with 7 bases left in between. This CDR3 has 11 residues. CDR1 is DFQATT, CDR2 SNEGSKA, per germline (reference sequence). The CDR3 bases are TGCAGTGCTAGACTAGGGGATGGCTACACCTTC. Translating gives CSARLGDGYTF.

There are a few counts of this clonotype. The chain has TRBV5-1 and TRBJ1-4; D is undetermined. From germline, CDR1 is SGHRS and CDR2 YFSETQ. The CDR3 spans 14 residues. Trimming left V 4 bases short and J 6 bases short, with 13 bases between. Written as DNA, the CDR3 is TGCGCCAGCAGCCCGGGATCCCGGGATGAAAAACTGTTTTTT. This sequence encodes CASSPGSRDEKLFF. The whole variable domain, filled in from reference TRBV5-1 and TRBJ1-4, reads KAGVTQTPRYLIKTRGQQVTLSCSPISGHRSVSWYQQTPGQGLQFLFEYFSETQRNKGNFPGRFSGRQFSNSRSEMNVSTLELGDSALYLCASSPGSRDEKLFFGSGTQLSVL.

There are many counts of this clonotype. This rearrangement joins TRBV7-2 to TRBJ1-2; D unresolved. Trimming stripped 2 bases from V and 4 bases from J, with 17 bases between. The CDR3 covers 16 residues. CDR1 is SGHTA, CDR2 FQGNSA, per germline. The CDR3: CASSLILSLTAYGYTF. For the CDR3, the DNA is TGTGCCAGCAGCTTAATACTAAGTTTGACCGCCTATGGCTACACCTTC. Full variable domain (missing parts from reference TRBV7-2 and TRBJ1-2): GAGVSQSPSNKVTEKGKDVELRCDPISGHTALYWYRQSLGQGLEFLIYFQGNSAPDKSGLPSDRFSAERTGGSVSTLTIQRTQQEDSAVYLCASSLILSLTAYGYTFGSGTRLTVV.

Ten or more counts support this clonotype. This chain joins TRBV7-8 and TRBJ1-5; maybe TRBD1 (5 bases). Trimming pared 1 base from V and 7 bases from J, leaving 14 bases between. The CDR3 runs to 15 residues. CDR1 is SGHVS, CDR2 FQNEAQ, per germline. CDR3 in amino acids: CASSLDVTWGQPQHF. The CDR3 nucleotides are TGTGCCAGCAGCTTAGACGTGACCTGGGGGCAGCCCCAGCATTTT.